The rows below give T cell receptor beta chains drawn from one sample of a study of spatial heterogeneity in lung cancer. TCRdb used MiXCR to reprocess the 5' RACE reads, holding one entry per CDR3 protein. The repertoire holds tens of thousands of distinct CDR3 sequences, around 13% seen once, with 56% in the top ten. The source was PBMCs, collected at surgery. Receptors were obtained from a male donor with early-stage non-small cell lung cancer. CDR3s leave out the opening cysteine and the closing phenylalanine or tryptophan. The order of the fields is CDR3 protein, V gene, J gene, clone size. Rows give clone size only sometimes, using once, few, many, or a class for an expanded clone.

CDR3aa: ASSRLGGAAYNEQF
v_gene: TRBV7-3
j_gene: TRBJ2-1
abundance: -

CDR3aa: ASSFGGSAQETQY
v_gene: TRBV5-4
j_gene: TRBJ2-5
abundance: many

CDR3aa: ATSDYGVETQY
v_gene: TRBV24-1
j_gene: TRBJ2-5
abundance: -

CDR3aa: SVVTGGNQPQH
v_gene: TRBV29-1
j_gene: TRBJ1-5
abundance: many

CDR3aa: ASSLEGTASTDTQY
v_gene: TRBV5-1
j_gene: TRBJ2-3
abundance: -

CDR3aa: SASGVGGRASEQF
v_gene: TRBV20-1
j_gene: TRBJ2-1
abundance: -

CDR3aa: ASTVYRGNTGELF
v_gene: TRBV6-5
j_gene: TRBJ2-2
abundance: many

CDR3aa: ASTDLASAYEQY
v_gene: TRBV6-5
j_gene: TRBJ2-7
abundance: few

CDR3aa: ASSQVSGTSGSYQTQY
v_gene: TRBV28
j_gene: TRBJ2-5
abundance: few

CDR3aa: ASSWGPSGLGNEQF
v_gene: TRBV5-1
j_gene: TRBJ2-1
abundance: -

CDR3aa: ASSTGLAGGPGETQY
v_gene: TRBV12-3/TRBV12-4
j_gene: TRBJ2-5
abundance: -

CDR3aa: ASSLAGSYYEQY
v_gene: TRBV7-2
j_gene: TRBJ2-7
abundance: many

CDR3aa: ASSLEGAPDTIY
v_gene: TRBV7-2
j_gene: TRBJ1-3
abundance: -

CDR3aa: ASSIEGQLTYNEQF
v_gene: TRBV5-5
j_gene: TRBJ2-1
abundance: many

CDR3aa: ASSLTSSTDTQY
v_gene: TRBV7-9
j_gene: TRBJ2-3
abundance: many

CDR3aa: ASSLYPLGALDTGELF
v_gene: TRBV7-2
j_gene: TRBJ2-2
abundance: few

CDR3aa: ASSFMRGQETQY
v_gene: TRBV5-4
j_gene: TRBJ2-5
abundance: -

CDR3aa: ASSLPDGSEQY
v_gene: TRBV7-9
j_gene: TRBJ2-7
abundance: -

CDR3aa: ATAGGPGNEQF
v_gene: TRBV24-1
j_gene: TRBJ2-1
abundance: many

CDR3aa: ASSLKDRYTEAF
v_gene: TRBV5-1
j_gene: TRBJ1-1
abundance: few

CDR3aa: ASSMYRKETQY
v_gene: TRBV19
j_gene: TRBJ2-5
abundance: few

CDR3aa: SATRGSDEQF
v_gene: TRBV29-1
j_gene: TRBJ2-1
abundance: few

CDR3aa: ASSLKSRGTDTQY
v_gene: TRBV7-8
j_gene: TRBJ2-3
abundance: -

CDR3aa: ASSLSTAPNSPLH
v_gene: TRBV5-1
j_gene: TRBJ1-6
abundance: few

CDR3aa: AISSTGPQEEKLF
v_gene: TRBV10-3
j_gene: TRBJ1-4
abundance: many

CDR3aa: SASWQKETRY
v_gene: TRBV20-1
j_gene: TRBJ2-5
abundance: once

CDR3aa: SARGTSWEKLF
v_gene: TRBV20-1
j_gene: TRBJ1-4
abundance: -

CDR3aa: SARRLARDPYEQY
v_gene: TRBV20-1
j_gene: TRBJ2-7
abundance: many

CDR3aa: ASSRSGVSYEQY
v_gene: TRBV9
j_gene: TRBJ2-7
abundance: few

CDR3aa: SARDHRVGTEAF
v_gene: TRBV20-1
j_gene: TRBJ1-1
abundance: few

CDR3aa: ASKLTGSYEQY
v_gene: TRBV6-5
j_gene: TRBJ2-7
abundance: few

CDR3aa: ASRPPTAYEQY
v_gene: TRBV28
j_gene: TRBJ2-7
abundance: -

CDR3aa: ASSLNGLAGSGTQY
v_gene: TRBV7-2
j_gene: TRBJ2-5
abundance: -

CDR3aa: AGSSLGLAYNEQF
v_gene: TRBV7-2
j_gene: TRBJ2-1
abundance: -

CDR3aa: ASSQGGVTSRTAGYNEQF
v_gene: TRBV3-1
j_gene: TRBJ2-1
abundance: -

CDR3aa: ASSPPLADTGELF
v_gene: TRBV18
j_gene: TRBJ2-2
abundance: many

CDR3aa: ASSTRTTTEAF
v_gene: TRBV7-9
j_gene: TRBJ1-1
abundance: many

CDR3aa: ASSQRGGEQY
v_gene: TRBV19
j_gene: TRBJ2-7
abundance: many

CDR3aa: ASSEGEGYT
v_gene: TRBV10-2
j_gene: TRBJ1-2
abundance: many

CDR3aa: ASSFSSAQGEAF
v_gene: TRBV7-2
j_gene: TRBJ1-1
abundance: few

CDR3aa: ASSLPPGGNGYT
v_gene: TRBV5-6
j_gene: TRBJ1-2
abundance: -

CDR3aa: ASSSLGGYEPTYEQY
v_gene: TRBV7-9
j_gene: TRBJ2-7
abundance: once

CDR3aa: AIKRASTDTQY
v_gene: TRBV6-2/TRBV6-3
j_gene: TRBJ2-3
abundance: many

CDR3aa: ASSQTTVRNTGELF
v_gene: TRBV5-1
j_gene: TRBJ2-2
abundance: -

CDR3aa: ASSPRQGQYNEQF
v_gene: TRBV9
j_gene: TRBJ2-1
abundance: medium-sized